This is a list of T cell receptor beta chains from one sample in a study of chemoradiotherapy in HPV16-positive cancers. The repertoire was sequenced with immunoSEQ multiplex PCR; TCRdb's copy has only in-frame clones and lacks some. The repertoire holds 40,000 or so clones, with 76% as singletons. The input for sequencing was blood, taken from a patient who underwent chemoradiotherapy. These receptors came from a human donor with HPV-associated anogenital cancer. Each CDR3 is given without its conserved first and last residue. A clone size is listed for some rows: how often the clone was seen (once, few, many), or a class if it is expanded.

length	size	J	V	CDR3
13	NA	TRBJ1-6	TRBV14	ASSQEMGFNSPLH
12	NA	TRBJ2-7	TRBV5-1	ASSWGWGEYEQY
12	NA	TRBJ1-1	TRBV10-3	AISQTGGGTEAF
12	NA	TRBJ1-1	TRBV13	ASSLGGAGAQAF
14	NA	TRBJ2-5	TRBV6-6	ASSFQSGGREETQY
10	once	TRBJ1-1	TRBV30	AWKGTNTEAF
10	NA	TRBJ2-7	TRBV11-1	ASSLNDYEQY
14	NA	TRBJ1-1	TRBV6-6	ASTLSQGGGGTEAF
10	few	TRBJ1-1	TRBV5-1	ASSLGSNEAF
10	NA	TRBJ1-2	TRBV19	ASNGVVPGYT
12	NA	TRBJ1-4	TRBV5-1	ASSLPGEGEKLF
13	NA	TRBJ2-2	TRBV5-1	ASSLVPSGSGELF
15	NA	TRBJ2-7	TRBV5-1	ASSLDSGTSFSYEQY
13	NA	TRBJ1-5	TRBV2	ASSEASANNQPQH
14	NA	TRBJ2-1	TRBV6-4	ASSFGLAGGRDEQF
9	few	TRBJ1-2	TRBV6-5	ASIGVTGYT
13	NA	TRBJ1-1	TRBV5-8	ASSLQGEGRTEAF
11	NA	TRBJ1-2	TRBV19	ASSIRGTGGYT
17	NA	TRBJ2-1	TRBV9	ASSVTPRLAGGSYNEQF
11	NA	TRBJ1-1	TRBV6-1	ASRVNMNTEAF
12	few	TRBJ2-1	TRBV7-3	ASSLGTGVNEQF
15	NA	TRBJ2-2	TRBV10-3	AISEPSGGKNTGELF
13	NA	TRBJ1-2	TRBV5-6	ASSWLGTDNYGYT
14	NA	TRBJ2-7	TRBV6-5	ASSYSISSGGYEQY
13	NA	TRBJ2-1	TRBV2	ASSASGASYNEQF
15	few	TRBJ1-1	TRBV7-3	ASSLTPQGPLNTEAF
11	NA	TRBJ2-4	TRBV11-3	ASSLDQKNIQY
9	few	TRBJ1-2	TRBV19	ASSIAEGYT
13	NA	TRBJ2-1	TRBV11-3	ASSPGDRGYNEQF
11	NA	TRBJ2-2	TRBV7-2	ASRSRDRGELF
11	few	TRBJ1-2	TRBV10-1	ASSGGLSNGYT
10	NA	TRBJ1-1	TRBV7-8	ASSLAGFEAF
13	NA	TRBJ1-4	TRBV2	ASSINRGQNEKLF
14	NA	TRBJ1-1	TRBV19	ASSIPQMDGNTEAF
11	NA	TRBJ2-2	TRBV9	ASSASGPGELF
10	once	TRBJ2-3	TRBV6-1	ASSSSTDTQY
10	NA	TRBJ1-1	TRBV10-3	AISFDRGEAF
12	NA	TRBJ2-6	TRBV7-8	ASDDRTGANVLT
13	NA	TRBJ1-2	TRBV5-3	ARSSDRDLGYGYT
15	NA	TRBJ1-1	TRBV7-9	ASSAARGRGRNTEAF
13	NA	TRBJ2-1	TRBV7-9	ASSKGVDVGMWQF
13	NA	TRBJ2-7	TRBV15	ATSSSRDRAYEQY
13	few	TRBJ2-3	TRBV7-7	ASSLRQDLTDTQY
16	NA	TRBJ1-1	TRBV13	ASSLVVGQGRGLTEAF
8	few	TRBJ1-1	TRBV30	AWKRGEAF
13	NA	TRBJ2-6	TRBV5-1	ASGKGFSGANVLT
10	few	TRBJ2-7	TRBV5-1	ASRADSYEQY